What follows are 29 T cell receptor beta chains derived from one specimen sequenced in a study of regulatory T cells in long-lasting Graves disease. With iRepertoire HTBI primers and Arm-PCR of CDR3 regions, TCR beta libraries were built. TCRdb re-called the multiplex PCR reads with MiXCR, one entry per CDR3 protein. The sample holds 500,000 to 800,000 distinct CDR3 sequences, around 30% seen once. Time point defined: persistent/refractory GD, antithyroid drugs over 5 years with positive TRAb. PBMC-extracted RNA yielded the TCR library. The sample in question was peripheral blood mononuclear cells (PBMCs), obtained when the disease was refractory, from a patient treated with antithyroid drugs. These receptors came from a female donor with Graves disease.

The chain links TRBV29-1 to TRBJ1-2; D is undetermined. Germline V CDR1 and CDR2: SQVTM, ANQGSEA. V shed 4 bases and J shed 7 bases, with 19 bases lying between them. CDR3 length: 14 residues. CDR3 region: CSVGANLKVGGYTF. The CDR3 DNA is TGCAGCGTTGGGGCAAATCTGAAAGTTGGTGGCTACACCTTC.

This clonotype occurred many times. This chain uses TRBV27 with TRBJ2-7; no definite D call. The CDR3 extends over 16 amino acids. CDR1 is MNHEY, CDR2 SMNVEV, per germline (reference sequence). The V gene lost 3 bases and the J gene lost 0 bases, with 15 bases spanning the gap. CDR3 in DNA: TGTGCCAGCAGTTTGAGTTCAGGCACCGTCTCCTACGAGCAGTACTTC. It yields the protein CASSLSSGTVSYEQYF.

The chain is built from TRBV2 and TRBJ2-1; 12 bases line up with TRBD2. Trimming took 6 bases from V and 5 from J; bases not matched to a gene: 5. CDR1 and CDR2 (germline): SNHLY, FYNNEI. The CDR3 covers 15 residues. The CDR3 is CASRDGLAGNNEQFF. CDR3 nucleotide sequence: TGTGCCAGCAGGGATGGACTAGCGGGAAACAATGAGCAGTTCTTC.

The genes are TRBV19 and TRBJ1-1; 9 positions match TRBD1. This CDR3 region has 16 residues. The germline V gene encodes CDR1 LNHDA and CDR2 SQIVND (reference sequence). With V trimmed by 6 bases and J by 4 bases, 12 bases remained unmatched. CDR3 protein: CASRQPYRGQGTEAFF. CDR3 bases: TGTGCCAGTAGACAACCGTACAGGGGGCAGGGCACTGAAGCTTTCTTT.

This clonotype was counted ten times or more. CDR3 sequence reads: CASSTGGWGYTF. The CDR3 region has the DNA TGTGCCAGCAGCACAGGGGGGTGGGGCTACACCTTC. The J gene is TRBJ1-2, the V gene TRBV28; 8 bases are a match to TRBD1. V gave up 6 bases and J gave up 8 bases; unmatched junction bases: 5. Germline assignment: CDR1 MDHEN and CDR2 SYDVKM. The CDR3 spans 12 residues.

As DNA, the CDR3 is TGCAGCGTCCGTTTCGGCCAGGCCACGGGGGGCTACACCTTC. Translating gives CSVRFGQATGGYTF. The V gene is TRBV29-1, the J gene TRBJ1-2; D unclear. Germline V gives CDR1 SQVTM, CDR2 ANQGSEA. Trimming removed 6 bases at V and 8 bases at J, with 22 bases between. CDR3 length: 14 amino acids.

This clonotype has only a few counts. The chain joins TRBV12-3 or TRBV12-4 to TRBJ1-1, with D possibly being TRBD1 (5 bases). Trimming removed 6 bases at V and 4 bases at J, with 18 bases between. CDR3 length equals 15 residues. The CDR3 region has the DNA TGTGCCAGCAGATTTTCAACCAGAGGGACCACTGAAGCTTTCTTT. Residues: CASRFSTRGTTEAFF.

The chain employs TRBV11-2 and TRBJ2-5; TRBD1 aligns across 8 bases. Germline V gives CDR1 SGHAT, CDR2 FQNNGV. This CDR3 has 14 amino acids. V shed 5 bases and J 5 bases; nucleotides not matched to a gene: 7. CDR3 nucleotide sequence: TGTGCCAGCAGCGTAGCAGGGGGCAGTGAGACCCAGTACTTC. Translating it yields CASSVAGGSETQYF.

J is TRBJ2-7 and V is TRBV30; D not certain. The CDR3 runs 11 residues. The V and J ends lost 0 bases and 3 bases respectively, with 3 bases between them. Germline CDR1 is GTSNPN and CDR2 is SVGIG (reference sequence). The CDR3 coding sequence is TGTGCCTGGAGTGTGGGCTACGAGCAGTACTTC. It codes for CAWSVGYEQYF.

The V call is TRBV30, the J call TRBJ1-4; D gene ambiguous. The V and J ends lost 5 bases and 10 bases respectively, with 17 bases between them. The length of the CDR3 is 13 residues. Germline V gene data show CDR1 as GTSNPN and CDR2 as SVGIG (reference sequence). The CDR3 DNA reads as TGTGCCTGGGAGGAGGGCCTAATCGGAAAACTGTTTTTT. It codes for CAWEEGLIGKLFF.

This clonotype was detected ten times or more. The chain is built from TRBV5-1 and TRBJ1-1; D is possibly TRBD1 (6 bases). Germline-derived CDR1 and CDR2 are SGHRS and YFSETQ. V lost 0 bases and J lost 7, with 16 bases in between. CDR3 length: 15 amino acids. The CDR3: CASSLVPGQGIEAFF. The CDR3 DNA follows: TGCGCCAGCAGCTTGGTCCCGGGACAAGGGATTGAAGCTTTCTTT.

The chain joins TRBV5-1 to TRBJ1-1; 10 bases match TRBD1. Trimming removed 4 bases from V and 6 bases from J; junction bases left unmatched: 6. The CDR3 is made up of 14 amino acids. Germline loops: CDR1 SGHRS, CDR2 YFSETQ. CDR3 sequence: CASSAGQGWSEAFF. For the CDR3, the DNA is TGCGCCAGCAGCGCGGGACAGGGGTGGTCTGAAGCTTTCTTT.

In this sample, this clonotype turned up many times. The chain combines TRBV6-1 with TRBJ2-7; possible D gene TRBD2, 5 bases. Germline V CDR1 and CDR2: MNHNS, SASEGT. The V end was cut by 10 bases, the J end by 0 bases, with 16 bases between. This CDR3 is 14 amino acids long. DNA of the CDR3: TGTGCCATCAAACCGACTACCAGCTCCTACGAGCAGTACTTC. Residues: CAIKPTTSSYEQYF.

In its sample, this clonotype was seen many times. J is TRBJ1-6 and V is TRBV12-3 or TRBV12-4, with a possible D match to TRBD1 (5 bases). The V end lost 3 bases, the J end lost 1 base, and 16 bases lay between the germline ends. The CDR3 consists of 18 residues. CDR3 sequence: CASSFGAGLRSYNSPLHF. In nucleotides, the CDR3 is TGTGCCAGCAGTTTTGGCGCAGGGCTACGGTCCTATAATTCACCCCTCCACTTT.

This clonotype was recorded a few times. This chain joins TRBV15 and TRBJ2-5; 13 positions match TRBD2. Trimming took 5 bases from V and 3 from J; bases not matched to a gene: 12. Per germline, CDR1 LNHNV and CDR2 YYDKDF (reference sequence). This CDR3 has 18 residues. Written as DNA, the CDR3 is TGTGCCACCAGCCTCCGCCGTCCGGGACTAGCGGGAAAAGAGACCCAGTACTTC. It encodes CATSLRRPGLAGKETQYF.

The rearrangement uses TRBV12-5 and TRBJ2-7; D unresolved. CDR1 is LGHNT and CDR2 is FRNRAP in the germline V gene. The CDR3 runs 13 residues. Trimming removed 1 base at V and 7 bases at J, with 11 bases between. The CDR3 nucleotides read TGTGCTAGTGGTTTGGGGCCAGCAGATGAGCAGTACTTC. Translating gives CASGLGPADEQYF.

This chain connects TRBV28 to TRBJ1-1; weak D call: TRBD1 (6 bases). Germline CDR1 and CDR2: MDHEN and SYDVKM. The V gene lost 10 bases and the J gene lost 2 bases, with 11 bases spanning the gap. CDR3 length: 12 amino acids. CDR3 nucleotide sequence: TGTGCCACCGGACAGTTCAACACTGAAGCTTTCTTT. Translated: CATGQFNTEAFF.

V and J are TRBV7-2 and TRBJ2-7; 8 nucleotides align to TRBD2. Germline V lookup: CDR1 SGHTA, CDR2 FQGNSA. This CDR3 region has 15 residues. V trimming: 6 bases; J trimming: 2 bases; junction bases outside the gene matches: 9. CDR3 in amino acids: CASSGLREGPYEQYF. In DNA form, the CDR3 reads TGTGCCAGCAGTGGGTTACGGGAGGGCCCCTACGAGCAGTACTTC.

The chain couples TRBV7-9 to TRBJ2-7; TRBD2 agrees at 8 bases. V shed 4 bases, J shed 2 bases, and the junction held 4 bases outside the gene matches. This CDR3 is built from 14 residues. The germline V gene has CDR1 SEHNR and CDR2 FQNEAQ (reference sequence). CDR3 in amino acids: CASSSTSGAYEQYF. CDR3 nucleotide sequence: TGTGCCAGCAGCTCTACTAGCGGAGCCTACGAGCAGTACTTC.

There are many counts of this clonotype. The CDR3 coding sequence is TGTGCCATTGGGACAGGGGACGGACAGCCCCAGCATTTT. Translated, it gives CAIGTGDGQPQHF. The genes are TRBV2 and TRBJ1-5; 10 nucleotides align to TRBD1. The CDR3 spans 13 residues. V lost 10 bases to trimming and J lost 7 bases; unmatched junction nucleotides: 7. Germline V CDR1 and CDR2: SNHLY, FYNNEI.

The chain couples TRBV6-1 to TRBJ2-7; the match to TRBD2 covers 11 bases. J lost 0 bases, V lost 6 bases, and 13 bases had no gene match. The CDR3 extends over 18 amino acids. Germline V gene data show CDR1 as MNHNS and CDR2 as SASEGT. The CDR3 spells CASRPQTHSGRDSYEQYF. The CDR3 nucleotides read TGTGCCAGCAGACCCCAAACTCATAGCGGGAGGGACTCCTACGAGCAGTACTTC.

The chain uses TRBV6-2 or TRBV6-3 and TRBJ1-3; 7 bases fit TRBD1. Germline lookup yields CDR1 MNHEY and CDR2 SVGEGT. The CDR3 is 15 residues long. The junction had 6 bases not matched to a gene; V was cut back by 7 bases and J by 0 bases. This chain's CDR3 is CASKRGQHSGNTIYF. CDR3 coding DNA: TGTGCCAGCAAGAGGGGGCAGCACTCTGGAAACACCATATATTTT.

This chain uses TRBV27 with TRBJ2-7; possible D gene TRBD1, 6 bases. V was cut by 7 bases and J by 2 bases, with 12 bases left in between. Germline values: CDR1 MNHEY, CDR2 SMNVEV (reference sequence). This CDR3 has 13 amino acids. CDR3 sequence: CASKNTGTYEQYF. The CDR3 nucleotides read TGTGCCAGCAAAAACACAGGGACCTACGAGCAGTACTTC.

The chain couples TRBV30 to TRBJ1-4, with D maybe TRBD1 (6 bases). Germline CDR1 reads GTSNPN; CDR2 reads SVGIG (reference sequence). V lost 0 bases and J lost 4, with 12 bases in between. The CDR3 is 15 residues long. The CDR3 is CAWSVWGLDNEKLFF. The DNA for the CDR3 is TGTGCCTGGAGTGTATGGGGGCTAGATAATGAAAAACTGTTTTTT.

This clonotype has just a few counts. This chain links TRBV11-2 with TRBJ2-2, with 7 positions matching TRBD2. The ends lost 6 bases at V and 5 bases at J; junction bases unmatched: 0. The CDR3 runs to 12 residues. Germline V gives CDR1 SGHAT, CDR2 FQNNGV. The CDR3 DNA is TGTGCCAGCAGAGCGGGAACCGGGGAGCTGTTTTTT. Its translation is CASRAGTGELFF.

This clonotype showed up just once. The chain is built from TRBV27 and TRBJ2-7; TRBD2 agrees at 9 bases. Germline trimming cut 7 bases from V and 5 bases from J; bases unmatched to any gene: 12. The CDR3 extends over 15 amino acids. The germline gives CDR1 MNHEY, CDR2 SMNVEV (reference sequence). CDR3 in amino acids: CASTLISGSYNEQYF. DNA for the CDR3: TGTGCCAGCACTCTGATTAGCGGGAGTTACAACGAGCAGTACTTC.

This sequence joins TRBV18 and TRBJ2-7, with 8 bases fitting TRBD2. The trim removed 2 bases at V and 7 bases at J, leaving 7 bases unmatched. The CDR3 is made up of 14 amino acids. Germline loops: CDR1 KGHSH, CDR2 LQKENI. CDR3 in DNA: TGTGCCAGCTCACCAAGGCGGGAGGTTAGGGAGCAGTACTTC. Translated: CASSPRREVREQYF.

This clonotype was detected only a few times. The rearrangement joins TRBV24-1 to TRBJ2-2; the match to TRBD2 covers 13 bases. V gave up 4 bases and J gave up 6 bases; unmatched junction bases: 7. CDR3 length: 17 residues. The germline V gene has CDR1 KGHDR and CDR2 SFDVKD. The CDR3: CATSERTSGSWAGELFF. CDR3 DNA sequence: TGTGCCACCAGTGAAAGGACTAGCGGGAGTTGGGCCGGGGAGCTGTTTTTT.

Ten or more counts support this clonotype. This chain joins TRBV24-1 and TRBJ2-5, with TRBD2 identical over 10 bases. The germline CDR1 and CDR2 sequences are KGHDR and SFDVKD. This CDR3 has 15 residues. V was clipped by 4 bases and J by 5 bases; unmatched bases: 6. DNA of the CDR3: TGTGCCACCAGTGAAATAGCGGGAGGTGGCGAGACCCAGTACTTC. Its translation is CATSEIAGGGETQYF.